This passage covers 25 T cell receptor beta chains from one sample sequenced in a study of shared clonotypes between healthy human individuals. The assay was immunoSEQ multiplex PCR, and TCRdb's table has in-frame clones only and misses some. The profile shows just under 350,000 clones, 70% to 75% of them singletons. The sequencing input was memory CD4+ T cells sorted from blood. Subset denoted: CD45RA-negative fraction. Source of these receptors: a man aged 25 to 40 in good health.

On this clone itself: The same CDR3 is also encoded by other DNA sequences in this sample. This chain uses TRBV7-8 with TRBJ2-1, with TRBD2 matching over 11 bases. The CDR3 covers 16 residues. Germline V gives CDR1 SGHVS, CDR2 FQNEAQ. Trimming took 3 bases from V and 2 from J; bases not matched to a gene: 3. CDR3 residues: CASSFRSGRAYNEQFF. The CDR3 DNA reads as TGTGCCAGCAGCTTCCGTAGCGGGAGGGCCTACAATGAGCAGTTCTTC.

The J gene is TRBJ1-1, the V gene TRBV28, with 10 bases identical to TRBD1. Trimming cost V 4 bases and J 5 bases; bases outside gene matches: 4. Germline V gives CDR1 MDHEN, CDR2 SYDVKM. The CDR3 has 14 amino acids. The CDR3 sequence: CASSWGQGRTEAFF. CDR3 nucleotides: TGTGCCAGCAGTTGGGGACAGGGGAGGACTGAAGCTTTCTTT. Looking up the rest from reference TRBV28 and TRBJ1-1 gives the full variable domain: DVKVTQSSRYLVKRTGEKVFLECVQDMDHENMFWYRQDPGLGLRLIYFSYDVKMKEKGDIPEGYSVSREKKERFSLILESASTNQTSMYLCASSWGQGRTEAFFGQGTRLTVV.

This clone was seen repeatedly, ten times or more. The chain links TRBV19 to TRBJ2-7; the match to TRBD1 covers 9 bases. Unmatched junction bases numbered 11, after V lost 5 bases and J lost 3 bases. The CDR3 length is 16 residues. CDR1 and CDR2 (germline): LNHDA, SQIVND (reference sequence). The CDR3 region is CASSYQPGQGIYEQYF. The CDR3 nucleotides read TGTGCCAGTAGTTATCAACCGGGACAGGGCATCTACGAGCAGTACTTC.

Here the CDR3 DNA reads TGTGCCAGCAGCCAAGAGTATGGACCTCGGAGCACAGATACGCAGTATTTT. This gives the protein CASSQEYGPRSTDTQYF. J is TRBJ2-3 and V is TRBV14; no clear D gene. Germline loops: CDR1 SGHDN, CDR2 FVKESK. Trimming shortened V by 0 bases and J by 0 bases, and 13 bases separated the two germline ends. CDR3 size: 17 residues. Supplemented by reference TRBV14 and TRBJ2-3, the full variable domain reads EAGVTQFPSHSVIEKGQTVTLRCDPISGHDNLYWYRRVMGKEIKFLLHFVKESKQDESGMPNNRFLAERTGGTYSTLKVQPAELEDSGVYFCASSQEYGPRSTDTQYFGPGTRLTVL.

This clone was observed a single time. The chain recombines TRBV11-3 with TRBJ2-3, with TRBD2 identical over 8 bases. The V gene end was trimmed by 2 bases and the J gene end by 1 base; junction bases not matched to a gene: 5. The length of the CDR3 is 16 residues. Germline CDR1 is SGHNT and CDR2 is YENEEA. This chain's CDR3 is CASSLSTAGGTDTQYF. In nucleotides, the CDR3 is TGTGCCAGCAGCTTATCAACAGCGGGAGGCACAGATACGCAGTATTTT.

J is TRBJ2-1 and V is TRBV25-1, with a tentative D call TRBD1 (5 bases). Germline V gives CDR1 MGHDK, CDR2 SYGVNS. V was cut by 1 base and J by 8 bases, with 12 bases left in between. There are 14 residues in the CDR3. The CDR3 here is CASSESAGWDEQFF. The DNA of the CDR3 is TGTGCCAGCAGTGAATCTGCAGGGTGGGATGAGCAGTTCTTC.

This chain connects TRBV9 to TRBJ2-2; D possibly corresponds to TRBD1 (6 bases). V shed 3 bases and J shed 0 bases, with 15 bases lying between them. There are 17 residues in the CDR3. Germline CDR1 and CDR2: SGDLS and YYNGEE. The CDR3 DNA follows: TGTGCCAGCAGCGAGGGGGAGCAAAGGCCGAACACCGGGGAGCTGTTTTTT. Translating it yields CASSEGEQRPNTGELFF.

This chain connects TRBV25-1 to TRBJ2-7, with 8 bases fitting TRBD2. There are 16 residues in the CDR3. Trimming at V came to 8 bases and at J to 0 bases, leaving 12 bases not matched to a gene. CDR1 is MGHDK, CDR2 SYGVNS, per germline. CDR3 sequence: CASQGGRSGISYEQYF. The CDR3 bases are TGTGCCAGCCAGGGCGGACGTAGCGGGATCTCCTACGAGCAGTACTTC.

The rearrangement links TRBV7-3 to TRBJ2-3; 10 nucleotides align to TRBD2. V dropped 3 bases and J dropped 3; count of bases not matched to a gene: 6. CDR3 size: 16 residues. The V gene's germline CDR1 is SGHTA and CDR2 FQGTGA. The CDR3 protein is CASSFGTSVGTDTQYF. The CDR3 coding sequence is TGTGCCAGCAGCTTCGGGACTAGCGTTGGGACAGATACGCAGTATTTT.

This clone was seen once. The chain joins TRBV6-6 to TRBJ1-1, with D possibly matching TRBD1 (6 bases). Germline CDR1 is MNHNY and CDR2 is SVGAGI (reference sequence). The CDR3 is made up of 14 amino acids. Trimming pared 7 bases from V and 0 bases from J, leaving 12 bases between. CDR3 coding DNA: TGTGCCAGCATGGACAGCAGACTGAACACTGAAGCTTTCTTT. Translated, it gives CASMDSRLNTEAFF.

This chain uses TRBV5-1 with TRBJ2-7; 11 bases agree with TRBD1. V lost 2 bases to trimming and J lost 6 bases; unmatched junction nucleotides: 1. The CDR3 spans 13 residues. Germline assignment: CDR1 SGHRS and CDR2 YFSETQ. This chain's CDR3 is CASSLGTGGEQYF. For the CDR3, the DNA is TGCGCCAGCAGCTTAGGGACAGGGGGCGAGCAGTACTTC.

This clone has more than one count but fewer than ten. J is TRBJ2-3 and V is TRBV10-3; TRBD2 agrees at 9 bases. V lost 7 bases to trimming and J lost 6 bases; unmatched junction nucleotides: 8. This CDR3 is 14 amino acids long. Germline V CDR1 and CDR2: ENHRY, SYGVKD. This CDR3 reads CAIKSGRLGDTQYF. The DNA for the CDR3 is TGTGCCATCAAAAGCGGGAGGCTGGGGGATACGCAGTATTTT.

This clone appeared a few times. The J gene is TRBJ2-2, the V gene TRBV5-6; 7 positions agree with TRBD1. Germline V gene lookup returns CDR1 SGHDT and CDR2 YYEEEE. V lost 1 base and J lost 4; bases outside the gene matches: 4. There are 15 residues in the CDR3. The CDR3 sequence is CASSLRGRVTGELFF. CDR3 sequence (DNA): TGTGCCAGCAGCTTGAGGGGGCGAGTCACCGGGGAGCTGTTTTTT.

The chain is built from TRBV7-4 and TRBJ2-3, with D possibly TRBD2 on 6 matching bases. V was pared by 5 bases and J by 2 bases, with 14 bases between. Looked up from germline, CDR1 is SGHVT and CDR2 is SQSDAQ. The CDR3 has 15 amino acids. CDR3 in amino acids: CASSASRTNTDTQYF. CDR3 DNA: TGTGCCAGCAGCGCATCCCGGACTAACACAGATACGCAGTATTTT.

The CDR3 here is CASSPSTIAYEQYF. The CDR3 DNA is TGTGCCAGCAGTCCGTCGACTATCGCCTACGAGCAGTACTTC. The chain combines TRBV27 with TRBJ2-7, with D possibly TRBD2 on 5 matching bases. This CDR3 has 14 amino acids. Germline CDR1 is MNHEY and CDR2 is SMNVEV (reference sequence). Trimming removed 5 bases from V and 2 bases from J, with 13 bases in between.

The chain combines TRBV11-3 with TRBJ2-2, with D uncertain. The germline V and J ends were trimmed by 1 base and 4 bases, with 7 bases remaining between them. In germline, CDR1 is SGHNT, CDR2 YENEEA. The CDR3 runs to 14 residues. The CDR3: CASSLAPITGELFF. The CDR3 nucleotides are TGTGCCAGCAGCTTAGCTCCGATCACCGGGGAGCTGTTTTTT.

This clone was picked up one time. The chain is built from TRBV28 and TRBJ1-2; D gene uncertain. The CDR3 is 14 amino acids. Looked up from germline, CDR1 is MDHEN and CDR2 is SYDVKM. V was shortened by 5 bases and J by 6 bases, with 16 bases between the two germline ends. Here the CDR3 reads CASSTSTRDNGYTF. CDR3 nucleotide sequence: TGTGCCAGCAGTACCTCAACCCGGGATAATGGCTACACCTTC.

The CDR3 loop is CSVTSGIYNEQFF. CDR3 DNA sequence: TGCAGCGTGACTAGCGGGATTTACAATGAGCAGTTCTTC. The V gene is TRBV29-1, the J gene TRBJ2-1; 11 nucleotides align to TRBD2. The CDR3 runs to 13 residues. CDR1 is SQVTM, CDR2 ANQGSEA, per germline. The J segment lost 4 bases and the V segment lost 6 bases, leaving 2 bases of the junction unmatched.

There are many counts of this clone. The J gene is TRBJ2-7, the V gene TRBV28; no clear D. There are 14 residues in the CDR3. The V gene lost 4 bases and the J gene lost 2 bases, with 12 bases spanning the gap. Looked up from germline, CDR1 is MDHEN and CDR2 is SYDVKM. This CDR3 reads CASSSPVGTYEQYF. In DNA form, the CDR3 reads TGTGCCAGCAGTTCCCCCGTGGGGACCTACGAGCAGTACTTC. The full variable domain, its missing parts supplied by reference TRBV28 and TRBJ2-7, is DVKVTQSSRYLVKRTGEKVFLECVQDMDHENMFWYRQDPGLGLRLIYFSYDVKMKEKGDIPEGYSVSREKKERFSLILESASTNQTSMYLCASSSPVGTYEQYFGPGTRLTVT.

This chain's CDR3 is CASSTRNTEAFF. CDR3 DNA: TGTGCCAGCAGTACTCGAAACACTGAAGCTTTCTTT. The J gene is TRBJ1-1, the V gene TRBV6-1; the D is unclear. Germline V lookup: CDR1 MNHNS, CDR2 SASEGT. This CDR3 spans 12 amino acids. Between the trimmed V and J ends, which lost 5 bases and 2 bases, there was a span of 6 bases.

The V and J genes are TRBV19 and TRBJ1-1, with 8 bases identical to TRBD1. The CDR3 extends over 12 amino acids. CDR1 and CDR2 from the germline V gene are LNHDA and SQIVND (reference sequence). After removal of 3 bases from V and 11 bases from J, the junction contained 5 bases not matched to a gene. CDR3 amino acids: CASSMGQVNAFF. DNA of the CDR3: TGTGCCAGTAGTATGGGACAGGTTAATGCTTTCTTT.

The count of this clone is one. The chain joins TRBV9 to TRBJ2-1; TRBD2 aligns across 8 bases. The CDR3 extends over 18 amino acids. CDR1 and CDR2 (germline): SGDLS, YYNGEE. J lost 5 bases, V lost 0 bases, and 13 bases had no gene match. The CDR3, as DNA: TGTGCCAGCAGCGTAGGAGGGGCTAGCGGGCCAAATCACAATGAGCAGTTCTTC. Amino acid sequence: CASSVGGASGPNHNEQFF. The full variable domain, with the rest looked up from reference TRBV9 and TRBJ2-1, is DSGVTQTPKHLITATGQRVTLRCSPRSGDLSVYWYQQSLDQGLQFLIQYYNGEERAKGNILERFSAQQFPDLHSELNLSSLELGDSALYFCASSVGGASGPNHNEQFFGPGTRLTVL.

This rearrangement joins TRBV10-3 to TRBJ2-1, with D unresolved. The germline V and J ends were trimmed by 7 bases and 8 bases, with 12 bases remaining between them. Looked up from germline, CDR1 is ENHRY and CDR2 is SYGVKD. This CDR3 region has 12 residues. The CDR3 nucleotides read TGTGCCATCAAAGGCTCTCCTGATGAGCAGTTCTTC. Translating it yields CAIKGSPDEQFF.

The J gene is TRBJ1-4, the V gene TRBV5-4; D not certain. CDR3 size: 14 residues. Per germline, CDR1 SGHNT and CDR2 YYREEE (reference sequence). Trimming left V 3 bases short and J 8 bases short, with 14 bases between. DNA of the CDR3: TGTGCCAGCAGCTCCCCGGGTGGCGAGGAAAAACTGTTTTTT. This codes for CASSSPGGEEKLFF. The variable domain in full, completed from reference TRBV5-4 and TRBJ1-4, reads ETGVTQSPTHLIKTRGQQVTLRCSSQSGHNTVSWYQQALGQGPQFIFQYYREEENGRGNFPPRFSGLQFPNYSSELNVNALELDDSALYLCASSSPGGEEKLFFGSGTQLSVL.

The chain links TRBV5-1 to TRBJ2-7, with TRBD2 matching 10 bases. This CDR3 is 15 amino acids long. V shed 3 bases and J 3 bases; nucleotides not matched to a gene: 6. The germline V gene has CDR1 SGHRS and CDR2 YFSETQ. CDR3 coding DNA: TGCGCCAGCAGCTCCTCTAGCGGGAGTGTCTACGAGCAGTACTTC. Translated, it gives CASSSSSGSVYEQYF.